The next 21 T cell receptor beta chains were all read from a single sample in a study of cytomegalovirus exposure and HLA in healthy donors. In the PCR, 60 Vbeta and 13 Jbeta primers were used. TCRdb's copy holds only in-frame clones and misses some; the assay was immunoSEQ multiplex PCR. The profile shows about 140,000 clones, 70% to 85% of them singletons. The sequenced sample consisted of PBMCs. The source is a male donor in good health and CMV-seronegative.

The chain uses TRBV5-4 and TRBJ2-1; 10 bases fit TRBD2. The V gene's germline CDR1 is SGHNT and CDR2 YYREEE (reference sequence). J gave up 3 bases and V 3 bases, and 6 bases lay outside the gene matches. The CDR3 sequence is 16 residues long. CDR3 in DNA: TGTGCCAGCAGCTCTCTAGCGGGGGTCCACTACAATGAGCAGTTCTTC. Protein product: CASSSLAGVHYNEQFF.

V gene TRBV5-1 combines with J gene TRBJ1-3; D call uncertain. Trimming removed 0 bases from V and 8 bases from J, with 12 bases in between. This CDR3 is 14 amino acids long. Germline V CDR1 and CDR2: SGHRS, YFSETQ. CDR3 loop: CASSLGAWGDTIYF. The CDR3 DNA reads TGCGCCAGCAGCTTGGGGGCCTGGGGAGACACCATATATTTT.

The chain combines TRBV10-3 with TRBJ1-1, with a weak D call TRBD1 (5 bases). Trimming shortened V by 0 bases and J by 10 bases, and 9 bases separated the two germline ends. The CDR3 extends over 12 amino acids. Looked up from germline, CDR1 is ENHRY and CDR2 is SYGVKD. The CDR3, as DNA: TGTGCCATCAGTGAGTCGTTAAGGGGAGCTTTCTTT. Translation gives CAISESLRGAFF.

For this clone: The junction differs from germline at one of its ends, possibly a read error. The rearrangement joins TRBV7-9 to TRBJ2-7, with 7 bases identical to TRBD2. Per germline, CDR1 SEHNR and CDR2 FQNEAQ (reference sequence). This CDR3 contains 13 residues. This chain's CDR3 is CSSTWAGDYEQYF. CDR3 bases: TGTTCCAGCACATGGGCGGGGGATTACGAGCAGTACTTC.

V is TRBV28 and J is TRBJ1-1; D perhaps matches TRBD1 (6 bases). Germline CDR1 reads MDHEN; CDR2 reads SYDVKM. CDR3 size: 14 residues. Trimming cost V 6 bases and J 12 bases, with 23 bases left between them. The CDR3, as DNA: TGTGCCAGCAGCAGATCTTACGGACAGTCTCGTCCTTTCTTT. Translating gives CASSRSYGQSRPFF. Variable domain in full (rest from reference TRBV28 and TRBJ1-1): DVKVTQSSRYLVKRTGEKVFLECVQDMDHENMFWYRQDPGLGLRLIYFSYDVKMKEKGDIPEGYSVSREKKERFSLILESASTNQTSMYLCASSRSYGQSRPFFGQGTRLTVV.

V gene TRBV11-2 combines with J gene TRBJ2-7, with 9 nucleotides matching TRBD1. Germline loops: CDR1 SGHAT, CDR2 FQNNGV. The junction had 6 bases not matched to a gene; V was cut back by 4 bases and J by 5 bases. The CDR3 loop spans 14 amino acids. CDR3 region: CASSSGQGVHEQYF. Written as DNA, the CDR3 is TGTGCCAGCAGCTCGGGACAGGGCGTCCACGAGCAGTACTTC.

CDR3 sequence: CASSVASGRVEQFF. DNA for the CDR3: TGTGCCAGCAGCGTAGCTAGCGGGAGGGTTGAGCAGTTCTTC. The chain is built from TRBV9 and TRBJ2-1, with 12 bases identical to TRBD2. Germline values: CDR1 SGDLS, CDR2 YYNGEE. CDR3 length: 14 amino acids. V trimming: 0 bases; J trimming: 9 bases; junction bases outside the gene matches: 1.

The chain combines TRBV9 with TRBJ2-1, with 8 nucleotides matching TRBD2. Germline V lookup: CDR1 SGDLS, CDR2 YYNGEE. Trimming removed 4 bases from V and 5 bases from J; junction bases left unmatched: 11. CDR3 length: 16 residues. CDR3 sequence: CASSRGGATRDNEQFF. DNA for the CDR3: TGTGCCAGCAGCCGGGGGGGGGCAACCCGGGACAATGAGCAGTTCTTC.

This rearrangement joins TRBV7-9 to TRBJ1-5; 8 bases map to TRBD1. With V trimmed by 3 bases and J by 1 base, 11 bases remained unmatched. The CDR3 loop spans 18 amino acids. Germline CDR1 reads SEHNR; CDR2 reads FQNEAQ (reference sequence). The CDR3 protein is CASSLEEWGQESNQPQHF. In DNA, the CDR3 is TGTGCCAGCAGCTTGGAGGAGTGGGGACAGGAGAGCAATCAGCCCCAGCATTTT.

The chain couples TRBV29-1 to TRBJ2-2; D is undetermined. The V gene lost 5 bases and the J gene lost 6 bases, with 10 bases spanning the gap. The germline V gene has CDR1 SQVTM and CDR2 ANQGSEA. CDR3 length equals 12 residues. Written as DNA, the CDR3 is TGCAGCGTTCGGGTGCTGGCCGGGGAGCTGTTTTTT. This translates into CSVRVLAGELFF.

The rearrangement uses TRBV9 and TRBJ1-4; a possible D gene is TRBD1 (6 bases). CDR3 length: 14 residues. Germline values: CDR1 SGDLS, CDR2 YYNGEE. The V end lost 0 bases, the J end lost 11 bases, and 14 bases lay between the germline ends. The CDR3 is CASSVVSGDGKLFF. As DNA, the CDR3 is TGTGCCAGCAGCGTAGTATCAGGGGATGGGAAACTGTTTTTT.

The V and J genes are TRBV19 and TRBJ1-1; tentatively, D is TRBD1 (6 bases). CDR1 and CDR2 (germline): LNHDA, SQIVND (reference sequence). This CDR3 comprises 14 residues. The germline V and J ends were trimmed by 6 bases and 0 bases, with 11 bases remaining between them. In DNA, the CDR3 is TGTGCCAGTAGGATAACAGGGCTGAACACTGAAGCTTTCTTT. This encodes CASRITGLNTEAFF.

J is TRBJ1-2 and V is TRBV7-9; no definite D call. Trimming left V 1 base short and J 13 bases short, with 10 bases between. This CDR3 comprises 11 residues. Germline assignment: CDR1 SEHNR and CDR2 FQNEAQ (reference sequence). Here the CDR3 reads CASSLGAVGTF. DNA for the CDR3: TGTGCCAGCAGCTTAGGGGCCGTAGGCACCTTC.

A word on this clone: At one boundary the junction diverges from the germline segment, which might be a read error. This chain connects TRBV7-9 to TRBJ2-6; 7 nucleotides agree with TRBD1. CDR3 length: 17 residues. Germline lookup yields CDR1 SEHNR and CDR2 FQNEAQ (reference sequence). As DNA, the CDR3 is TGTTCCAGCAGCAGCCGACAGGGACCCTCTGGGGCCAACGTCCTGACTTTC. It encodes CSSSSRQGPSGANVLTF.

V usage is TRBV19 and J usage is TRBJ2-3; tentatively, D is TRBD1 (5 bases). The germline gives CDR1 LNHDA, CDR2 SQIVND (reference sequence). This CDR3 region has 17 residues. Trimming pared 5 bases from V and 4 bases from J, leaving 22 bases between. CDR3 bases: TGTGCCAGTAGTTTCCTCGCCCGGACACATAGGGCAGATACGCAGTATTTT. It codes for CASSFLARTHRADTQYF.

The chain carries TRBV5-1 and TRBJ1-4; D is unresolved. This CDR3 is 14 amino acids long. Looked up from germline, CDR1 is SGHRS and CDR2 is YFSETQ. The germline V and J ends were trimmed by 4 bases and 3 bases, with 10 bases remaining between them. The CDR3 DNA sequence: TGCGCCAGCAGCGCCGACACAGCTAATGAAAAACTGTTTTTT. Translated: CASSADTANEKLFF. Together with reference TRBV5-1 and TRBJ1-4, the CDR3 gives the full variable domain: KAGVTQTPRYLIKTRGQQVTLSCSPISGHRSVSWYQQTPGQGLQFLFEYFSETQRNKGNFPGRFSGRQFSNSRSEMNVSTLELGDSALYLCASSADTANEKLFFGSGTQLSVL.

CDR3 residues: CASSLQQGMNEKLFF. In DNA form, the CDR3 reads TGTGCCAGCAGTTTACAACAGGGTATGAATGAAAAACTGTTTTTT. The V call is TRBV27, the J call TRBJ1-4, with a tentative D call TRBD1 (6 bases). The CDR3 contains 15 residues. Trimming removed 2 bases at V and 5 bases at J, with 12 bases between. The germline V gene encodes CDR1 MNHEY and CDR2 SMNVEV (reference sequence).

The chain carries TRBV6-1 and TRBJ1-1, with D hard to call. Germline V lookup: CDR1 MNHNS, CDR2 SASEGT. V was pared by 3 bases and J by 2 bases, with 10 bases between. This CDR3 has 14 amino acids. The CDR3 region is CASSEVVPNTEAFF. The CDR3 nucleotides read TGTGCCAGCAGTGAGGTAGTTCCAAACACTGAAGCTTTCTTT.

The rearrangement joins TRBV27 to TRBJ1-2, with D perhaps TRBD1 (6 bases). This CDR3 spans 14 amino acids. CDR1 is MNHEY and CDR2 is SMNVEV in the germline V gene (reference sequence). The V gene lost 5 bases and the J gene lost 4 bases, with 14 bases spanning the gap. As DNA, the CDR3 is TGTGCCAGCAGTGCCGAGGGGGTCGGCTATGGCTACACCTTC. This encodes CASSAEGVGYGYTF.

This sequence joins TRBV6-5 and TRBJ1-1; possibly TRBD1 for D (5 bases). Germline CDR1 is MNHEY and CDR2 is SVGAGI. The V and J ends lost 2 bases and 3 bases respectively, with 10 bases between them. This CDR3 contains 14 residues. In nucleotides, the CDR3 is TGTGCCAGCAGTTACACAGGATTGTACACTGAAGCTTTCTTT. It is translated as CASSYTGLYTEAFF.

This clone has only one observation. V usage is TRBV9 and J usage is TRBJ1-3; D is unclear. Germline V lookup: CDR1 SGDLS, CDR2 YYNGEE. The CDR3 consists of 14 residues. Trimming stripped 0 bases from V and 0 bases from J, with 4 bases between. The CDR3: CASSVGNSGNTIYF. CDR3 nucleotide sequence: TGTGCCAGCAGCGTAGGTAACTCTGGAAACACCATATATTTT.